This T cell receptor (beta chain) was recorded in a study of blood T cell repertoires in COVID-19. The wider study: The samples span acute and convalescent COVID-19 from the United States, Italy and Spain.

The authors' processing: Scientists estimated how many nucleated cells there were by amplifying reference gene primers. The table came from immunoSEQ multiplex PCR; TCRdb's copy has only in-frame clones and leaves some out. The V and J calls and clone size are taken from that table; D and trimming were inferred from the DNA. The sample carries 170,000 or so clones, approximately 86% recorded once. The CDR3 is made up of 16 amino acids. Germline V CDR1 and CDR2: LGHDT, YNNKEL (reference sequence). Trimming stripped 0 bases from V and 1 base from J, with 11 bases between. The sequencing input was peripheral blood. The genes are TRBV3-1 (or the pseudogene TRBV3-2) and TRBJ2-3; D gene ambiguous. The receptor was derived from a man aged 50-59 years with active or convalescent COVID-19. CDR3 protein: CASSQEPTMGTDTQYF. CDR3 DNA: TGTGCCAGCAGCCAAGAACCAACTATGGGCACAGATACGCAGTATTTT.